This is a list of T cell receptor beta chains from one sample in a study of blood T cells in healthy people across ages. TCRdb passed the 5' RACE reads through MiXCR, listing each CDR3 protein once. Of fewer than 800,000 distinct CDR3 sequences in the sample, around a quarter were seen once. These data were also reused for a study on T cells of mothers and their children.

Input material: blood. The receptor source for this set is a boy aged 10-17 years in good health. Both conserved end residues are part of each CDR3. The D gene is left open where the match is weak. Clone sizes are given selectively: once, few, many, or a class where the clone is expanded.

d_call: TRBD1
v_call: TRBV12-3/TRBV12-4
j_call: TRBJ2-7
clone_size: -
cdr3_nt: TGTGCCAGCAGTTTCGGACAGGGCCCCGAGCAGTACTTC
cdr3_aa: CASSFGQGPEQYF

d_call: TRBD2
v_call: TRBV24-1
j_call: TRBJ2-1
clone_size: -
cdr3_nt: TGTGCCACCAGTGGGAGTACTTGGCGGGGGGCCTATGAGCAGTTCTTC
cdr3_aa: CATSGSTWRGAYEQFF

d_call: -
v_call: TRBV29-1
j_call: TRBJ2-5
clone_size: -
cdr3_nt: TGCAGCGCCGCTCCGAAGCTGGTGGAGACCCAGTACTTC
cdr3_aa: CSAAPKLVETQYF

d_call: TRBD1
v_call: TRBV4-3
j_call: TRBJ2-5
clone_size: -
cdr3_nt: TGCGCCAGCAGCCAAGAAGGCAGGGGGCTGGAGACCCAGTACTTC
cdr3_aa: CASSQEGRGLETQYF

d_call: -
v_call: TRBV20-1
j_call: TRBJ1-4
clone_size: -
cdr3_nt: TGCAGTGCTAGGGACTCCGGTCCCGGAAAACTGTTTTTT
cdr3_aa: CSARDSGPGKLFF

d_call: -
v_call: TRBV4-2
j_call: TRBJ1-2
clone_size: -
cdr3_nt: TGTGCCAGCAGCCAAGATCTCCAGATTTATGGCTACACCTTC
cdr3_aa: CASSQDLQIYGYTF

d_call: -
v_call: TRBV10-1
j_call: TRBJ2-3
clone_size: -
cdr3_nt: TGCGCCAGCAGTGAGAGGCTACACACAGATACGCAGTATTTT
cdr3_aa: CASSERLHTDTQYF

d_call: -
v_call: TRBV6-1
j_call: TRBJ2-5
clone_size: -
cdr3_nt: TGTGCCAGCAGTGAAATGGTCTTTCTAGGGGGGGAGACCCAGTACTTC
cdr3_aa: CASSEMVFLGGETQYF

d_call: -
v_call: TRBV6-2/TRBV6-3
j_call: TRBJ1-5
clone_size: -
cdr3_nt: TGTGCCAGCAGGGGACTAACAGGTAGCAATCAGCCCCAGCATTTT
cdr3_aa: CASRGLTGSNQPQHF

d_call: -
v_call: TRBV29-1
j_call: TRBJ1-1
clone_size: -
cdr3_nt: TGCAGCGTCGCTGGGATTATGAACACTGAAGCTTTCTTT
cdr3_aa: CSVAGIMNTEAFF

d_call: -
v_call: TRBV20-1
j_call: TRBJ2-3
clone_size: -
cdr3_nt: TGCAGTGCCCGTATCCCGGGCGCAGATACGCAGTATTTT
cdr3_aa: CSARIPGADTQYF

d_call: TRBD2
v_call: TRBV6-2/TRBV6-3
j_call: TRBJ2-1
clone_size: -
cdr3_nt: TGTATCAGCAGCCCCGGGACTAGCGGACGATACGATGAGCAGTTCTTC
cdr3_aa: CISSPGTSGRYDEQFF

d_call: -
v_call: TRBV4-2
j_call: TRBJ2-7
clone_size: -
cdr3_nt: TGTGCCAGCAGCCAAGACGTCTACAGCTCCTACGAGCAGTACTTC
cdr3_aa: CASSQDVYSSYEQYF

d_call: -
v_call: TRBV6-2/TRBV6-3
j_call: TRBJ2-7
clone_size: few
cdr3_nt: TGTGCCAGCAGTTACTCGGTTCGGGGGTACGGCGAGCAGTACTTC
cdr3_aa: CASSYSVRGYGEQYF

d_call: TRBD1
v_call: TRBV6-2/TRBV6-3
j_call: TRBJ2-2
clone_size: -
cdr3_nt: TGTGCCAGCAGTCAAACCTCCCGGGACAGGGGGATTTTT
cdr3_aa: CASSQTSRDRGIF

d_call: -
v_call: TRBV7-2
j_call: TRBJ2-1
clone_size: few
cdr3_nt: TGTGCCAGCAGCTTAGTAGAGGGACCCCGCTACAATGAGCAGTTCTTC
cdr3_aa: CASSLVEGPRYNEQFF

d_call: TRBD2
v_call: TRBV5-1
j_call: TRBJ2-5
clone_size: -
cdr3_nt: TGCGCCAGCAGCCAAATACAGGGGGCAGTGACTAGCGGGAGGAAAGAGACCCAGTACTTC
cdr3_aa: CASSQIQGAVTSGRKETQYF

d_call: -
v_call: TRBV18
j_call: TRBJ2-6
clone_size: -
cdr3_nt: TGTGCCAGCTCGTCGGGACATCTCTCTGGGGCCAACGTCCTGACTTTC
cdr3_aa: CASSSGHLSGANVLTF

d_call: -
v_call: TRBV7-3
j_call: TRBJ1-6
clone_size: -
cdr3_nt: TGTGCCAGCAGCCAGACAGGTAGCGATTCACCCCTCCACTTT
cdr3_aa: CASSQTGSDSPLHF

d_call: -
v_call: TRBV20-1
j_call: TRBJ2-5
clone_size: -
cdr3_nt: TGCAGTGCTCCCCTCCTGACGGGGTGGGTGTCAGAGACCCAGTACTTC
cdr3_aa: CSAPLLTGWVSETQYF

d_call: TRBD1
v_call: TRBV7-2
j_call: TRBJ2-5
clone_size: -
cdr3_nt: TGTGCCAGCAGTTATACTCGGACAGGGTTAGAGACCCAGTACTTC
cdr3_aa: CASSYTRTGLETQYF

d_call: -
v_call: TRBV7-2
j_call: TRBJ2-7
clone_size: -
cdr3_nt: TGTGCCAGCAGCTTACTAGGATTCTACGAGCAGTACTTC
cdr3_aa: CASSLLGFYEQYF

d_call: -
v_call: TRBV9
j_call: TRBJ2-5
clone_size: few
cdr3_nt: TGTGCCAGCAGCGTAGAATCGTCGGCCGAGACCCAGTACTTC
cdr3_aa: CASSVESSAETQYF

d_call: -
v_call: TRBV29-1
j_call: TRBJ1-2
clone_size: -
cdr3_nt: TGCAGCGTTGAGGGGGGTCTTAGAGGCTACACCTTC
cdr3_aa: CSVEGGLRGYTF

d_call: -
v_call: TRBV6-6
j_call: TRBJ1-6
clone_size: -
cdr3_nt: TGTGCCAGCAGTTACGCCGGGGCTAATTCACCCCTCCACTTT
cdr3_aa: CASSYAGANSPLHF

d_call: -
v_call: TRBV28
j_call: TRBJ2-1
clone_size: -
cdr3_nt: TGTGCCAGCAGTCCTCTAGGGGGAGGGCCAAAAGAGCAGTTCTTC
cdr3_aa: CASSPLGGGPKEQFF

d_call: -
v_call: TRBV7-9
j_call: TRBJ2-3
clone_size: once
cdr3_nt: TGTGTCAGCAGGCGGAGCACAGATACGCAGTATTTT
cdr3_aa: CVSRRSTDTQYF

d_call: TRBD1
v_call: TRBV10-3
j_call: TRBJ2-7
clone_size: few
cdr3_nt: TGTGCCATCAGCCCCGGACAGGGGTACGAGCAGTACTTC
cdr3_aa: CAISPGQGYEQYF

d_call: -
v_call: TRBV14
j_call: TRBJ1-2
clone_size: -
cdr3_nt: TGTGCCAGCAGCCAAGGGGCCCTGGGTGATGGCTACACCTTC
cdr3_aa: CASSQGALGDGYTF

d_call: -
v_call: TRBV7-3
j_call: TRBJ2-1
clone_size: -
cdr3_nt: TGTGCCAGCAGCTTACGCCTAGCAGGTTACAATGAGCAGTTCTTC
cdr3_aa: CASSLRLAGYNEQFF

d_call: -
v_call: TRBV7-2
j_call: TRBJ2-7
clone_size: -
cdr3_nt: TGTGCCAGCAACCTGGGTGGGACGTCCTACGAGCAGTACTTC
cdr3_aa: CASNLGGTSYEQYF

d_call: -
v_call: TRBV29-1
j_call: TRBJ2-7
clone_size: -
cdr3_nt: TGCAGCGTTGAAGGCGGGGGCCTCTCCTACGAGCAGTACTTC
cdr3_aa: CSVEGGGLSYEQYF

d_call: TRBD1
v_call: TRBV12-3/TRBV12-4
j_call: TRBJ2-2
clone_size: -
cdr3_nt: TGTGCCAGCAGTCTTTGGACAGGGAAAAGGACCGGGGAGCTGTTTTTT
cdr3_aa: CASSLWTGKRTGELFF

d_call: -
v_call: TRBV24-1
j_call: TRBJ1-5
clone_size: -
cdr3_nt: TGTGCCACCAGAGAAGGATGGGATCAGCCCCAGCATTTT
cdr3_aa: CATREGWDQPQHF

d_call: -
v_call: TRBV21-1
j_call: TRBJ2-1
clone_size: few
cdr3_nt: TGTGCCAGCAGCAAAGTTAGGACTAGCGGGAATTCCCCGTTCTTC
cdr3_aa: CASSKVRTSGNSPFF

d_call: TRBD2
v_call: TRBV28
j_call: TRBJ2-4
clone_size: many
cdr3_nt: TGTGCCAGCTCGTACGGGGGGGGCACATCCAAAAACATTCAGTACTTC
cdr3_aa: CASSYGGGTSKNIQYF

d_call: -
v_call: TRBV14
j_call: TRBJ2-2
clone_size: -
cdr3_nt: TGTGCCAGCAGCCGGAACAGGGTTACCGGGGAGCTGTTTTTT
cdr3_aa: CASSRNRVTGELFF

d_call: -
v_call: TRBV5-1
j_call: TRBJ1-2
clone_size: few
cdr3_nt: TGCGCCAGCAGCGGAGGGACAAAACTACAACTTAACTATGGCTACACCTTC
cdr3_aa: CASSGGTKLQLNYGYTF

d_call: TRBD2
v_call: TRBV2
j_call: TRBJ2-7
clone_size: -
cdr3_nt: TGTGCCAGCAGTGAAATGAGCGGCGCTAGCGGGGGGCTCTACGAGCAGTACTTC
cdr3_aa: CASSEMSGASGGLYEQYF

d_call: TRBD1
v_call: TRBV9
j_call: TRBJ2-5
clone_size: -
cdr3_nt: TGTGCCAGCAGCCTCACCTTCTGGACAGGGGCAGAGACCCAGTACTTC
cdr3_aa: CASSLTFWTGAETQYF

d_call: TRBD2
v_call: TRBV10-3
j_call: TRBJ2-1
clone_size: few
cdr3_nt: TGTGCCATCAGTGAGTCGGCGGGAGAGGCCTACAATGAGCAGTTCTTC
cdr3_aa: CAISESAGEAYNEQFF

d_call: -
v_call: TRBV21-1
j_call: TRBJ1-2
clone_size: few
cdr3_nt: TGTGCCAGCAGCAGGGACCGATCCTCCAACTATGGCTACACCTTC
cdr3_aa: CASSRDRSSNYGYTF

d_call: TRBD2
v_call: TRBV3-1
j_call: TRBJ2-7
clone_size: few
cdr3_nt: TGTGCCAGCAGCCAAGATCTTAGCGGGAGCTCCTACGAGCAGTACTTC
cdr3_aa: CASSQDLSGSSYEQYF

d_call: -
v_call: TRBV24-1
j_call: TRBJ2-1
clone_size: -
cdr3_nt: TGTGCCACCAAAGACGGGTACAATGAGCAGTTCTTC
cdr3_aa: CATKDGYNEQFF

d_call: -
v_call: TRBV5-1
j_call: TRBJ1-5
clone_size: -
cdr3_nt: TGCGCCAGCGGTCAGCCCCAGCATTTT
cdr3_aa: CASGQPQHF

d_call: TRBD2
v_call: TRBV5-1
j_call: TRBJ2-7
clone_size: -
cdr3_nt: TGCGCCAGCAGCTTGGGCCATAGCGGCGGGAGTTGGGAGCAGTACTTC
cdr3_aa: CASSLGHSGGSWEQYF

d_call: TRBD2
v_call: TRBV3-1
j_call: TRBJ2-5
clone_size: -
cdr3_nt: TGTGCCAGCAGCAAGGGAGCGGGGGGAGAGACCCAGTACTTC
cdr3_aa: CASSKGAGGETQYF

d_call: -
v_call: TRBV24-1
j_call: TRBJ1-5
clone_size: few
cdr3_nt: TGTGCCACCAGTGAGACTGGACCAGGAAATCAGCCCCAGCATTTT
cdr3_aa: CATSETGPGNQPQHF

d_call: TRBD2
v_call: TRBV6-6
j_call: TRBJ2-7
clone_size: few
cdr3_nt: TGTGCCAGCAGCCCGTCGGGGGAGGGCCCTATCGAGCAGTACTTC
cdr3_aa: CASSPSGEGPIEQYF

d_call: TRBD2
v_call: TRBV28
j_call: TRBJ2-5
clone_size: -
cdr3_nt: TGTGCCAGCAGTAATATGGGACTAGGAGAGACCCAGTACTTC
cdr3_aa: CASSNMGLGETQYF

d_call: -
v_call: TRBV13
j_call: TRBJ2-6
clone_size: few
cdr3_nt: TGTGCCAGCAGCTTAGAAACACAACGCTCTGGGGCCAACGTCCTGACTTTC
cdr3_aa: CASSLETQRSGANVLTF